The TCR beta chain described here comes from a study of T cell changes during pregnancy in multiple sclerosis. With 7 bases clipped from V and 0 bases from J, the junction kept 4 bases outside the gene matches. This CDR3 is 15 amino acids long. Germline-derived CDR1 and CDR2 are SQVTM and ANQGSEA. Produced via immunoSEQ multiplex PCR; TCRdb's table is partial and in-frame only. This sample yields tens of thousands of clones, of which about 88% are seen a single time; 5% to 6.5% belongs to the top ten. This specimen consisted of peripheral blood, obtained in the third trimester of pregnancy. V usage is TRBV29-1 and J usage is TRBJ1-3; 12 bases align to TRBD1. This TCR was recovered from a female donor in good health, enrolled as a control in a pregnancy study. For the CDR3, the DNA is TGCAGCGCTGGGGGACAGGGGGCCTCTGGAAACACCATATATTTT. The encoded protein is CSAGGQGASGNTIYF.